This T cell receptor (beta chain) was retrieved from a study of CD8+ T cells in alopecia areata. Study conclusions and caveats: Tissue-resident alphabeta T cells belonging to normal skin likewise get sequenced within scalp specimens.

Following RNA extraction, reverse transcription yielded cDNA that acted as the sequencing template. This table comes from immunoSEQ multiplex PCR, and its TCRdb copy is limited to in-frame clones, with some not included. Found here are 140,000 to 150,000 clones, around three fifths of them singletons; the top ten hold roughly 6.5%. Researchers took lesional scalp punch biopsies and peripheral blood from people who were alopecia areata patients. As to this clone: Its antigen is unknown.

The TCR originated in a human donor with alopecia areata. The sample was CD4+ T cells sorted from blood, taken at week 0.

CDR3 sequence reads: CAITPQQNYGYTF. Written as DNA, the CDR3 is TGTGCCATCACTCCCCAGCAGAACTATGGCTACACCTTC. This chain connects TRBV10-3 to TRBJ1-2; no firm D call. Per the germline V gene, CDR1 is ENHRY and CDR2 is SYGVKD. This CDR3 is built from 13 residues. V lost 7 bases and J lost 2, with 11 bases in between.